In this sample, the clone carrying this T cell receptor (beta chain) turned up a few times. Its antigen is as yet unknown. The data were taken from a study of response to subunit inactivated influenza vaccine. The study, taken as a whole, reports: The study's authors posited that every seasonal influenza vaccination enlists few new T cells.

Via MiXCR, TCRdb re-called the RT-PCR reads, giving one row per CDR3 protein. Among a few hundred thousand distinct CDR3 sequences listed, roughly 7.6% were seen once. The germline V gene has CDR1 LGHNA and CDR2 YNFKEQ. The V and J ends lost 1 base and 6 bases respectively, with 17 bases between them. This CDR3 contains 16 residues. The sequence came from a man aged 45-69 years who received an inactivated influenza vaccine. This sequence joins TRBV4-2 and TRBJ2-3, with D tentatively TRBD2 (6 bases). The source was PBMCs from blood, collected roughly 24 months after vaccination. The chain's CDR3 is CASSQVWGGRPDTQYF. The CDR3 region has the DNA TGTGCCAGCAGCCAAGTATGGGGAGGTCGACCGGATACGCAGTATTTT.